Reported below is one T cell receptor (beta chain). Its antigen is still unknown. The record originates from a study of response to subunit inactivated influenza vaccine. Study-wide findings and caveats: The authors put forward the suggestion that each seasonal influenza vaccination may bring in only a limited number of new T cells.

TCRdb reprocessed the RT-PCR reads with MiXCR, giving one entry per CDR3 protein. This table holds around 790,000 distinct CDR3 sequences, around 21% found once. The CDR3 length is 13 residues. The V and J ends lost 8 bases and 4 bases respectively, with 12 bases between them. Germline values: CDR1 SNHLY, CDR2 FYNNEI. The receptor's source is a man in his fifties who received an inactivated influenza vaccine. The sequencing here drew on PBMCs from blood, taken approximately 5 days after vaccination. J is TRBJ2-1 and V is TRBV2; TRBD2 might be the D (6 bases). The chain's CDR3 is CASETSTYNEQFF. The CDR3, as DNA: TGTGCCAGCGAGACTAGTACGTACAATGAGCAGTTCTTC.